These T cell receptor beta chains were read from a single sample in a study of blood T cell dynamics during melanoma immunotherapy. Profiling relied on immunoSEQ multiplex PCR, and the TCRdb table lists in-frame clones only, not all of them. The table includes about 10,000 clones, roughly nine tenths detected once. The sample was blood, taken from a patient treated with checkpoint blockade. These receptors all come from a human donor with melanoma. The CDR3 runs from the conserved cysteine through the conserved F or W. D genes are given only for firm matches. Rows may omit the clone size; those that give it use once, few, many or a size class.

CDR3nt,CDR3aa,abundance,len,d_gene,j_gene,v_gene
TGTGCCAGCATCTACGTTCTAGCGGGGGCGGTGGCCTACAATGAGCAGTTCTTC,CASIYVLAGAVAYNEQFF,NA,18,TRBD2,TRBJ2-1,TRBV7-2
TGTGCCAGCAGCTTGGAAGCGGATACGCAGTATTTT,CASSLEADTQYF,NA,12,NA,TRBJ2-3,TRBV5-5
TGTGCCAGCTCACCAGGGCAGGGAAGTCAGCCCCAGCATTTT,CASSPGQGSQPQHF,NA,14,NA,TRBJ1-5,TRBV18
TGTGCCAGCAGTCTACGCCCCGACTTTGGATTGAGGTCACCCCTCCACTTT,CASSLRPDFGLRSPLHF,NA,17,NA,TRBJ1-6,TRBV27
TGCAGCGTTGGGTTTGCCGCAGATACGCAGTATTTT,CSVGFAADTQYF,NA,12,NA,TRBJ2-3,TRBV29-1
TGTGCCAGCAGTTTACCTGTGGCGGGGGGGGGCAACTATGGCTACACCTTC,CASSLPVAGGGNYGYTF,NA,17,NA,TRBJ1-2,TRBV28
TGTGCCAGCAGCTCCCGGGACCCCGCGGGCGAGCAGTACTTC,CASSSRDPAGEQYF,NA,14,NA,TRBJ2-7,TRBV11-3
TGTGCCAGCAGCTTTCATGCGACAGAGAACTGGGAGCAGTACTTC,CASSFHATENWEQYF,NA,15,NA,TRBJ2-7,TRBV5-5
TGTGCCAGCAGCCAAACCAGGGGAGCTAACTATGGCTACACCTTC,CASSQTRGANYGYTF,NA,15,NA,TRBJ1-2,TRBV7-9
TGTGCCAGCAGCAAAGACCGTCCACTAGCGGGGTACAATGAGCAGTTCTTC,CASSKDRPLAGYNEQFF,NA,17,TRBD2,TRBJ2-1,TRBV7-2
TGTGCCAGCAGCGCAGGGACAGGGGAGGTCTATGGCTACACCTTC,CASSAGTGEVYGYTF,NA,15,TRBD1,TRBJ1-2,TRBV7-9
TGCGCCAGCAGGCCTGAGGCGGGGGTAGATAATGGCTACACCTTC,CASRPEAGVDNGYTF,NA,15,NA,TRBJ1-2,TRBV5-1
TGCGCCAGCAGCTTTAATGGGGGGCCGAACACTGAAGCTTTCTTT,CASSFNGGPNTEAFF,NA,15,NA,TRBJ1-1,TRBV5-1
TGTGCCAGCAGTTCCAAGCCGGGACAGGACTTCTATGGCTACACCTTC,CASSSKPGQDFYGYTF,once,16,TRBD1,TRBJ1-2,TRBV28
TGTGCCAGCAGCTTAGTGGGGGTGAACACTGAAGCTTTCTTT,CASSLVGVNTEAFF,NA,14,NA,TRBJ1-1,TRBV11-2
TGCGCCAGCAGCGACATCTCCGACCCGGATAACTATGGCTACACCTTC,CASSDISDPDNYGYTF,NA,16,NA,TRBJ1-2,TRBV5-1
TGCGCCAGCAGCCCTCATCGTATTGGCGATGAGCAGTTCTTC,CASSPHRIGDEQFF,NA,14,NA,TRBJ2-1,TRBV4-1
TGTGCCAGCAGCTTCGGTACTAGCGGCCCCTCGGGAGATACGCAGTATTTT,CASSFGTSGPSGDTQYF,NA,17,TRBD2,TRBJ2-3,TRBV11-2
TGCAGCGTGTCTAAACAGGGGTTAGGCACTGAAGCTTTCTTT,CSVSKQGLGTEAFF,NA,14,TRBD1,TRBJ1-1,TRBV29-1